The rows below give T cell receptor beta chains drawn from one sample of a study of regulatory T cells in long-lasting Graves disease. Using its own MiXCR run on the multiplex PCR reads, TCRdb lists one record per CDR3 protein. This table holds around 400,000 distinct CDR3 sequences, around 15% found once. Sequenced here: peripheral blood mononuclear cells (PBMCs), sampled at new diagnosis, from a patient treated with antithyroid drugs. Source of these receptors: a female donor with Graves disease. Each CDR3 is given without its conserved first and last residue. Each record gives: CDR3 protein, J gene, V gene, CDR3 length.

CDR3: ASSPWTGGTAGEQY
J: TRBJ2-7
V: TRBV11-2
length: 14

CDR3: ASSERGRAGETQY
J: TRBJ2-5
V: TRBV2
length: 13

CDR3: ASSPQTGLATEAF
J: TRBJ1-1
V: TRBV5-6
length: 13

CDR3: ASSVGGGELF
J: TRBJ2-2
V: TRBV9
length: 10

CDR3: AISESGGLNQPQH
J: TRBJ1-5
V: TRBV10-3
length: 13

CDR3: ASSLVRGIGYT
J: TRBJ1-2
V: TRBV12-3/TRBV12-4
length: 11

CDR3: ASSQDGGGSNQPQH
J: TRBJ1-5
V: TRBV4-3
length: 14

CDR3: ASSESWVKLF
J: TRBJ1-4
V: TRBV2
length: 10

CDR3: ASSLAPGLAGSKRQSY
J: TRBJ2-5
V: TRBV7-9
length: 16

CDR3: ASSYDILNTEAF
J: TRBJ1-1
V: TRBV5-5
length: 12

CDR3: ASTFLRGVGTEAF
J: TRBJ1-1
V: TRBV5-6
length: 13

CDR3: ASSSRLRNTEAF
J: TRBJ1-1
V: TRBV28
length: 12

CDR3: ASSLSAGTDTQY
J: TRBJ2-3
V: TRBV12-3/TRBV12-4
length: 12

CDR3: ATSRDLREANGYT
J: TRBJ1-2
V: TRBV15
length: 13

CDR3: ATGTGPYEQY
J: TRBJ2-7
V: TRBV28
length: 10

CDR3: SAQPGGSTDTQY
J: TRBJ2-3
V: TRBV20-1
length: 12

CDR3: ASSLAGTRSTDTQY
J: TRBJ2-3
V: TRBV7-2
length: 14

CDR3: ASSEWAGGYTDTQY
J: TRBJ2-3
V: TRBV9
length: 14

CDR3: ASSLGGLDRDTQY
J: TRBJ2-3
V: TRBV11-2
length: 13

CDR3: ASSLRLQGDGYT
J: TRBJ1-2
V: TRBV12-3/TRBV12-4
length: 12

CDR3: ASSLGGGEQPQH
J: TRBJ1-5
V: TRBV5-5
length: 12

CDR3: ATSLRQRDTEAF
J: TRBJ1-1
V: TRBV24-1
length: 12

CDR3: ASSLADRGLGNTIY
J: TRBJ1-3
V: TRBV7-2
length: 14

CDR3: ASMGTGGLNQPQH
J: TRBJ1-5
V: TRBV19
length: 13

CDR3: ATGQGSVAETQY
J: TRBJ2-5
V: TRBV2
length: 12

CDR3: SVEDNRSSGANVLT
J: TRBJ2-6
V: TRBV29-1
length: 14

CDR3: ASSFTTLPSTDTQY
J: TRBJ2-3
V: TRBV28
length: 14

CDR3: ASSLNLGAADLNYGYT
J: TRBJ1-2
V: TRBV7-6
length: 16

CDR3: ASRLAGTADQPQH
J: TRBJ1-5
V: TRBV12-3/TRBV12-4
length: 13

CDR3: ASSQERITQY
J: TRBJ2-3
V: TRBV14
length: 10

CDR3: ASSLDTSGGADEQF
J: TRBJ2-1
V: TRBV5-1
length: 14

CDR3: ARDGNTGELF
J: TRBJ2-2
V: TRBV2
length: 10

CDR3: ASRTGAGQIEQY
J: TRBJ2-7
V: TRBV6-1
length: 12

CDR3: ASSLWPRNTGELF
J: TRBJ2-2
V: TRBV12-3/TRBV12-4
length: 13

CDR3: ASSFVDATYEQY
J: TRBJ2-7
V: TRBV28
length: 12

CDR3: ASSSLTGKGNTEAF
J: TRBJ1-1
V: TRBV19
length: 14

CDR3: ASSPGGTGGMVYGYT
J: TRBJ1-2
V: TRBV7-2
length: 15

CDR3: ASRDRTGVTDTQY
J: TRBJ2-3
V: TRBV7-2
length: 13

CDR3: ASLGVGFSGYT
J: TRBJ1-2
V: TRBV12-3/TRBV12-4
length: 11

CDR3: AWPEGQGKSGPQH
J: TRBJ1-5
V: TRBV30
length: 13

CDR3: ASSYRLAGGLETQY
J: TRBJ2-5
V: TRBV7-8
length: 14

CDR3: ASSDSGRLSYNEQF
J: TRBJ2-1
V: TRBV6-4
length: 14

CDR3: ASRPYRRGDQETQY
J: TRBJ2-5
V: TRBV28
length: 14

CDR3: SVAQGAQERAF
J: TRBJ1-1
V: TRBV29-1
length: 11

CDR3: SASGLAGFSYEQY
J: TRBJ2-7
V: TRBV20-1
length: 13